Listed below are T cell receptor beta chains from one sample, sequenced in a study of control samples from healthy donors and cancer patients. Sequencing was performed with immunoSEQ multiplex PCR; in TCRdb, only in-frame clones are kept and a portion is missing. Of some 150,000 clones listed, approximately 91% were seen once; the top ten hold over 4%. Sequenced input: blood. Every receptor here comes from a young man in good health. Both conserved end residues are part of each CDR3. D genes are given only for firm matches.

TRBJ1-2	TRBV27	16	NA	TGTGCCAGCAGTTCAGCGATTCCCCAGGGGAACTATGGCTACACCTTC	CASSSAIPQGNYGYTF
TRBJ2-7	TRBV9	14	NA	TGTGCCAGCAGCGTAGGACAGGACCTCTACGAGCAGTACTTC	CASSVGQDLYEQYF
TRBJ1-2	TRBV5-6	13	NA	TGTGCCAGCAGCATCGACAGGAGGGGAGGCTACACCTTC	CASSIDRRGGYTF
TRBJ2-2	TRBV9	16	NA	TGTGCCAGCAGCGACAACAGGCAAAGGCGGACCGGGGAGCTGTTTTTT	CASSDNRQRRTGELFF
TRBJ2-3	TRBV3-1/TRBV3-2	13	TRBD1	TGTGCCAGCAGCCGACAGGGGACAGATACGCAGTATTTT	CASSRQGTDTQYF
TRBJ2-2	TRBV5-1	14	TRBD2	TGCGCCAGCCACGCGGGGGGGCTTTACGGGGAGCTGTTTTTT	CASHAGGLYGELFF
TRBJ2-6	TRBV27	18	TRBD2	TGTGCCAGCAGTTTATGGGGGAGGGGAAGCTCTGGGGCCAACGTCCTGACTTTC	CASSLWGRGSSGANVLTF
TRBJ2-7	TRBV18	11	NA	TGTGCCAGCTCACCAGGGGGCGAGCAGTACTTC	CASSPGGEQYF
TRBJ2-7	TRBV24-1	13	TRBD1	TGTGCCACCAGTGAAGGCAGGGGGCTCGAGCAGTACTTC	CATSEGRGLEQYF
TRBJ2-2	TRBV3-1/TRBV3-2	16	TRBD2	TGTGCCAGCAGCCAACCCACTAGCGGCCCTACCGGGGAGCTGTTTTTT	CASSQPTSGPTGELFF